The sequence of this T cell receptor beta chain was determined in a study of blood T cell repertoires in COVID-19. Study at large: T cells, B-cell-depleted T cells, or PBMCs provided the cDNA or gDNA that served as material.

The data were produced by immunoSEQ multiplex PCR, yet TCRdb's version contains in-frame clones alone and is incomplete. The repertoire includes about 120,000 clones, approximately 81% of them detected once, and around 4.1% sits in the top ten. The TCR originated in a woman aged 45-65 years with acute or convalescent COVID-19. The sample was peripheral blood.

The chain's CDR3 is CASSYSMAPYNEQFF. In DNA, the CDR3 is TGTGCCAGCAGTTACTCGATGGCCCCTTACAATGAGCAGTTCTTC. V gene TRBV6-5 combines with J gene TRBJ2-1; D unresolved. Germline V gene data show CDR1 as MNHEY and CDR2 as SVGAGI. This CDR3 contains 15 residues. The V end was cut by 0 bases, the J end by 4 bases, with 10 bases between.